The rows below give T cell receptor beta chains drawn from one sample of a study of OX40 agonist ivuxolimab in advanced cancers. The table came from immunoSEQ multiplex PCR; TCRdb's copy has only in-frame clones and leaves some out. The sample yields 67,000 or so clones, 86% seen once. Sequencing used CD4+ or CD8+ T cells sorted from blood, obtained in a trial of the OX40 agonist ivuxolimab. The receptors derive from an adult with an advanced solid tumor such as melanoma, head and neck, liver or kidney cancer. The conserved cysteine and the conserved F or W are not part of the CDR3 here. Each record gives: J gene, V gene, CDR3 length, CDR3 protein.

TRBJ1-3,TRBV5-1,13,ASSFYGQSGNTIY
TRBJ2-1,TRBV28,12,ASSLRGGLYEQF
TRBJ2-2,TRBV28,15,ASSSQTGTENTGELF
TRBJ1-2,TRBV5-6,11,ASSLRTGEGYT
TRBJ2-7,TRBV5-5,12,ASSYWDPHHEQY
TRBJ2-3,TRBV28,14,ASSFSQLGSFLTQY
TRBJ2-1,TRBV2,14,ASSGQGGGTGNEQF
TRBJ2-1,TRBV2,13,ASSQGSSPDYEQF
TRBJ1-1,TRBV28,12,ASSRQGSNTEAF
TRBJ2-3,TRBV14,15,ASSGLRGFTSTDTQY
TRBJ2-5,TRBV4-2,12,ASSQEGPKETQY
TRBJ1-1,TRBV10-3,12,ATFADRENTEAF
TRBJ2-6,TRBV10-3,17,AIRELTGVSDSGANVLT
TRBJ1-1,TRBV18,11,ASSPRGDTEAF
TRBJ2-7,TRBV2,15,ASSEGFVSRGHYEQY
TRBJ1-2,TRBV28,14,ASSLGQGSGSDGYT
TRBJ2-6,TRBV7-2,14,ASSLDTGPGANVLT
TRBJ1-6,TRBV28,12,ASSGDWTNSPLH
TRBJ1-2,TRBV28,12,ASSLFQGGYGYT
TRBJ2-1,TRBV5-1,10,ASRESGNEQF
TRBJ2-3,TRBV2,10,ASSGGTDTQY
TRBJ1-3,TRBV5-4,14,ASSPGMETAGNTIY
TRBJ2-3,TRBV5-1,18,ASSRRLTGVSVFGPDTQY
TRBJ1-2,TRBV28,14,ASTRIRGTGGFGYT
TRBJ2-7,TRBV5-4,13,ASIETGGLIYEQY
TRBJ1-1,TRBV2,11,ASRSQPNTEAF
TRBJ1-4,TRBV19,12,ASRGPTTNEKLF
TRBJ2-1,TRBV11-2,12,ASSFAGTINEQF
TRBJ2-7,TRBV2,11,ASRSADSYEQY
TRBJ2-3,TRBV4-2,16,ASSHAGLAGSSTDTQY
TRBJ2-2,TRBV6-1,12,ASSLRHDFGELF
TRBJ2-3,TRBV28,13,ASSRGGGFTDTQY
TRBJ2-1,TRBV28,14,ASSPPGLSSYNEQF
TRBJ1-1,TRBV9,12,ASSPESVWRSRF
TRBJ2-1,TRBV4-1,18,ASSQEGGILAGHSYNEQF
TRBJ1-2,TRBV11-2,11,ASSPGGLYGYT
TRBJ1-1,TRBV5-5,10,ASSYGNTEAF
TRBJ1-1,TRBV7-2,12,ASSLSARDTEAF
TRBJ2-7,TRBV6-5,11,ASSYSSAGEQY
TRBJ1-4,TRBV18,12,ASGDSATNEKLF
TRBJ2-5,TRBV27,12,ASRSGQGIETQY
TRBJ1-2,TRBV30,16,AWSKLGVDWGDNYGYT
TRBJ1-4,TRBV7-2,14,ASSLVPGQGNEKLF
TRBJ1-4,TRBV19,13,ASTYGRQGSEKLF